This TCR beta chain was recorded in a study of spatial heterogeneity in lung cancer. CDR3 length: 12 residues. Per germline, CDR1 SGHTA and CDR2 FQGNSA. With 5 bases removed from V and 5 bases from J, the gap between germline ends came to 8 bases. Each TCR cDNA molecule bore a unique molecular identifier. TCRdb reprocessed the 5' RACE reads via MiXCR and lists one record per CDR3 protein. In the table there are 15,000 to 20,000 distinct CDR3 sequences, about 9% of which are singletons. Time point defined: blood at routine non-recurrence follow-up after resection. No cell sorting; template was whole RNA from tumor, lung tissue or PBMC.

The sample was PBMCs, taken at follow-up. The sequence was collected from a male donor with early-stage non-small cell lung cancer. The V call is TRBV7-2, the J call TRBJ2-3, with D perhaps TRBD2 (5 bases). The CDR3 loop reads CASSPAGDTQYF. Written as DNA, the CDR3 is TGTGCCAGCAGCCCCGCGGGAGATACGCAGTATTTT.